The T cell receptor beta chain described here comes from a study of regulatory T cells in long-lasting Graves disease. Time point of the sample: newly diagnosed GD, antithyroid drugs for less than 3 months. The authors made the TCR library using RNA they extracted from PBMCs. Points from the study as a whole: When disease was persistent, TRBV28, TRBJ1-2 and TRBJ2-5 were the favored segments.

Sequencing libraries for TCR beta were prepared with iRepertoire HTBI primers and Arm-PCR of CDR3 regions. TCRdb passed the multiplex PCR reads through MiXCR, listing each CDR3 protein once. Of about 610,000 distinct CDR3 sequences in the sample, 16% were seen once. The V gene end was trimmed by 8 bases and the J gene end by 7 bases; junction bases not matched to a gene: 6. The CDR3 extends over 14 amino acids. Germline V gene data show CDR1 as SGHAT and CDR2 as FQDESV (reference sequence). This clonotype was seen ten or more times. Its matching antigen is unknown. This sample also appeared in a second study, on T cells in Graves' hyperthyroidism and ophthalmopathy. That work contributes: Diagnostic decisions used clinical symptoms, serum thyroxine and TRAb, thyroid ultrasound and orbital computed tomography. During a first-round RT-PCR of the TCR CDR3, the HTBI primer set was used. In the blood, most expanded thyroid clonotypes above 0.001 appeared as well.

The clonotype originates from a man younger than 30 with Graves disease. This specimen was peripheral blood mononuclear cells (PBMCs), taken at new diagnosis, from a patient treated with antithyroid drugs. The chain carries TRBV11-1 and TRBJ2-2; 11 bases align to TRBD2. The CDR3, as DNA: TGTGCCAGCTGTAGCGGGAGGGCCATCGGGGAGCTGTTTTTT. Protein: CASCSGRAIGELFF.